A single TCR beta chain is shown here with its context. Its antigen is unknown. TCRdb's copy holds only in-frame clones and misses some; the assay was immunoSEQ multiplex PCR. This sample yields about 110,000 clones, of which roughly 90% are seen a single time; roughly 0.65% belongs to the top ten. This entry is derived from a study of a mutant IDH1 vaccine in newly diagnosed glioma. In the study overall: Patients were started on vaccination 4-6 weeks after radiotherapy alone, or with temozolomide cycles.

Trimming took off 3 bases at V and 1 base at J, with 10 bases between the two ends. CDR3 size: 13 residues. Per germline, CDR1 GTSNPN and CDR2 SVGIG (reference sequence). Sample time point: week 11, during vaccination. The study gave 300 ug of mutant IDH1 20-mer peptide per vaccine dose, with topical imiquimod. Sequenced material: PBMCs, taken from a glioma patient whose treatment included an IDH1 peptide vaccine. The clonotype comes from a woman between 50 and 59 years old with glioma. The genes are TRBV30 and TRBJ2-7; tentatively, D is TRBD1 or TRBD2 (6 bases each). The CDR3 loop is CAWRRGVSYEQYF. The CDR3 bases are TGTGCCTGGAGAAGGGGGGTGTCCTACGAGCAGTACTTC.